This TCR beta chain was captured by sequencing in a study of cytomegalovirus exposure and HLA in healthy donors. Study information: Around 80 million unique TCR sequences came from HLA-typed donors in an early release. Regarding the study as a whole: Both high specificity and high sensitivity reportedly marked the classifier's diagnosis of cytomegalovirus status.

PCR used 60 Vbeta primers and 13 Jbeta primers. Clones were sequenced by immunoSEQ multiplex PCR, and TCRdb holds only the in-frame ones, with some missing. The sample yields fewer than 200,000 clones, 71% seen once. This CDR3 spans 12 amino acids. V lost 4 bases, J lost 4 bases, and 7 bases lay in between. Germline V gene lookup returns CDR1 MGHDK and CDR2 SYGVNS. On this clone: The antigen remains undetermined.

This receptor was taken from a girl aged 5-17 years in good health and CMV-seronegative. V and J are TRBV25-1 and TRBJ1-1; tentative D call: TRBD1 (5 bases). Sequenced input: PBMCs. CDR3 coding DNA: TGTGCCAGCAGTGGGGGGGGCACTGAAGCTTTCTTT. Amino acid sequence: CASSGGGTEAFF.